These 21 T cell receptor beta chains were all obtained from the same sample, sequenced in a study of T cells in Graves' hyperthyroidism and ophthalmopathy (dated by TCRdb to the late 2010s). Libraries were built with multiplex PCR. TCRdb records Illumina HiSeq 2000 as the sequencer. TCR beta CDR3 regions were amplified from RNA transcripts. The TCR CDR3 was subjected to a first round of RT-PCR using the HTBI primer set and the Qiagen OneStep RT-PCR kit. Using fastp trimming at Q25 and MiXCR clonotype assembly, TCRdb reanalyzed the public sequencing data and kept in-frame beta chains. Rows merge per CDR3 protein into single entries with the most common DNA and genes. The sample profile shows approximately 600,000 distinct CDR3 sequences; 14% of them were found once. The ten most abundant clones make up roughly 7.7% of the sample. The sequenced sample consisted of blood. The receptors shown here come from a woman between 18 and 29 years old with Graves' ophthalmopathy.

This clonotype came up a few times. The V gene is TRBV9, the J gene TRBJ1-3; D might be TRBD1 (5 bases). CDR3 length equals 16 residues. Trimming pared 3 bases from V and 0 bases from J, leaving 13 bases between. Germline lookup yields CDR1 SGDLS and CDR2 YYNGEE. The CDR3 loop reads CASSAGRGTSGNTIYF. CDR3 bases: TGTGCCAGCAGCGCGGGGAGAGGGACCTCTGGAAACACCATATATTTT.

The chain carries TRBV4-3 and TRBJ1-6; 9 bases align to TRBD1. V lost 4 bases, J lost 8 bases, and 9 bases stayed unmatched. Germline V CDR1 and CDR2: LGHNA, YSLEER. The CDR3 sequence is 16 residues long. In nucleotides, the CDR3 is TGCGCCAGCAGCCTCAAGCCCGGGACAGGGCATTCACCCCTCCACTTT. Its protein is CASSLKPGTGHSPLHF.

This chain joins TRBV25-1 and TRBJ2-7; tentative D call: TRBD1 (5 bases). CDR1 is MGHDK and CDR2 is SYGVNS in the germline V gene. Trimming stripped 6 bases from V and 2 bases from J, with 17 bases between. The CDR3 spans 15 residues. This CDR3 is CASSPRAGLTYEQYF. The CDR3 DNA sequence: TGTGCCAGCAGCCCGCGCGCAGGGCTAACCTACGAGCAGTACTTC.

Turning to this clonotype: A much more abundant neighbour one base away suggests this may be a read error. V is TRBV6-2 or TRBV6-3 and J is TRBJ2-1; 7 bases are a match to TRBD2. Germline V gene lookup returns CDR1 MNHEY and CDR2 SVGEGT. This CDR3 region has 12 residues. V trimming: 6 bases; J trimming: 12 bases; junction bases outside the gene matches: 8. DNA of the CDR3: TGTGCCAGCAGGCCTCCGGGAGGCGGGCAGTTCTTC. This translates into CASRPPGGGQFF.

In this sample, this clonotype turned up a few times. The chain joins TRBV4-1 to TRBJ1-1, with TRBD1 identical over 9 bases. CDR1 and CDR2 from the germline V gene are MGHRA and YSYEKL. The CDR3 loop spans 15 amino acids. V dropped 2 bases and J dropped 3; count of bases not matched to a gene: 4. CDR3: CASSQRQGGDTEAFF. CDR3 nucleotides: TGCGCCAGCAGCCAAAGACAGGGGGGAGACACTGAAGCTTTCTTT.

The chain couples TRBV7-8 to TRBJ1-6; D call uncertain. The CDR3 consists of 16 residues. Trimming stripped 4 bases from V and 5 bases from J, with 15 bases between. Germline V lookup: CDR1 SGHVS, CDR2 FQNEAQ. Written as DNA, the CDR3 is TGTGCCAGCAGCTCCTGGGCCGCCGATAATAATTCACCCCTCCACTTT. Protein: CASSSWAADNNSPLHF.

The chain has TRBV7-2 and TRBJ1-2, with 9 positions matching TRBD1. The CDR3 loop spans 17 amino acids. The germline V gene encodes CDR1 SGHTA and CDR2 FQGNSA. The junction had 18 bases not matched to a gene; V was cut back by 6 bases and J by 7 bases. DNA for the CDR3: TGTGCCAGCAGTCGATACCCCCCGGGACAGGGTTACTCTGGCTACACCTTC. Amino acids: CASSRYPPGQGYSGYTF.

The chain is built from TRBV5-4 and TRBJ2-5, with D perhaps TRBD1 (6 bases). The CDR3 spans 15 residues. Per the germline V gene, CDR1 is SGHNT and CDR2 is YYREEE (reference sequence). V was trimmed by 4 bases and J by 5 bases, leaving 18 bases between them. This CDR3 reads CASSDRQDGDETQYF. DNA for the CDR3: TGTGCCAGCAGCGACCGACAGGACGGAGACGAGACCCAGTACTTC.

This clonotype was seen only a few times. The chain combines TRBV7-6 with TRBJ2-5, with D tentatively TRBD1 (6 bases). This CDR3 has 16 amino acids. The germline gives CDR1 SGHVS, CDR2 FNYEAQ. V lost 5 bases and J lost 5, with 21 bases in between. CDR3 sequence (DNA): TGTGCCAGCAGCCCGGCCCCCCCAGGGGCATATGAGACCCAGTACTTC. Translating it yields CASSPAPPGAYETQYF.

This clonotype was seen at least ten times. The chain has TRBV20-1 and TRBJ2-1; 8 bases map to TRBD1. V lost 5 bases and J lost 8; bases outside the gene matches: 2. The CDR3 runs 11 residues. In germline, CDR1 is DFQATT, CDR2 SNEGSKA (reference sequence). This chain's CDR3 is CSADRGDEQFF. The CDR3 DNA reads TGCAGTGCTGACAGGGGCGATGAGCAGTTCTTC.

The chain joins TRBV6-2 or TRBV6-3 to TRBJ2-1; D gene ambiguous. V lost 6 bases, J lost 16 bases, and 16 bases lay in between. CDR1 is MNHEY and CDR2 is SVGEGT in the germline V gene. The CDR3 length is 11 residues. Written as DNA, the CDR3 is TGTGCCAGCAGGCTAACAGAGGAGTTATTCTTC. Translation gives CASRLTEELFF.

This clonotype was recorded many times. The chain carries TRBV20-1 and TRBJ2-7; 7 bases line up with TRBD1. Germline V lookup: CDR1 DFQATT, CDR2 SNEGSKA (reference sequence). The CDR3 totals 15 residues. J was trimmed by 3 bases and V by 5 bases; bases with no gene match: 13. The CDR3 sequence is CSAGHSGAGGYEQYF. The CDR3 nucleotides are TGCAGTGCTGGACACTCAGGGGCAGGGGGCTACGAGCAGTACTTC.

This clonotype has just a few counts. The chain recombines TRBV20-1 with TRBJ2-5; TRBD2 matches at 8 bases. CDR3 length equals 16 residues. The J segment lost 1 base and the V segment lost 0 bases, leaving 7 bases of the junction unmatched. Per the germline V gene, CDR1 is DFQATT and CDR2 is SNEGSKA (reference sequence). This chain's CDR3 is CSAREYGLAGQETQYF. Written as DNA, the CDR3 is TGCAGTGCTAGAGAATATGGCCTAGCGGGCCAAGAGACCCAGTACTTC.

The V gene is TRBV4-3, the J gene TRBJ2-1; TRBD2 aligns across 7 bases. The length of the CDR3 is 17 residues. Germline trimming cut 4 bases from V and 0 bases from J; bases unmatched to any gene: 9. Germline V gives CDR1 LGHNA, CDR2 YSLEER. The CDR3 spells CASSPAGVLSSYNEQFF. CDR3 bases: TGCGCCAGCAGCCCCGCGGGGGTCCTCAGCTCCTACAATGAGCAGTTCTTC.

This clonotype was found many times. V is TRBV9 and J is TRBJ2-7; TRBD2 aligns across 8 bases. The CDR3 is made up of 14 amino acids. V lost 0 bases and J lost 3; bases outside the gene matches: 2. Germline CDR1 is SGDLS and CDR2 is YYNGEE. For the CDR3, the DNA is TGTGCCAGCAGCGTAGCCGGGGGGGACTACGAGCAGTACTTC. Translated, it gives CASSVAGGDYEQYF.

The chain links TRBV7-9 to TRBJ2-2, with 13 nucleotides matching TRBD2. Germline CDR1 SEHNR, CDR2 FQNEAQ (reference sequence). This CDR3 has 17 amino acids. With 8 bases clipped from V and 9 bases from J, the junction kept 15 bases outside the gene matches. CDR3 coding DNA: TGTGCCAGCTCACCACTAGGACTAGCGGGAGTACCCCGGGAGCTGTTTTTT. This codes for CASSPLGLAGVPRELFF.

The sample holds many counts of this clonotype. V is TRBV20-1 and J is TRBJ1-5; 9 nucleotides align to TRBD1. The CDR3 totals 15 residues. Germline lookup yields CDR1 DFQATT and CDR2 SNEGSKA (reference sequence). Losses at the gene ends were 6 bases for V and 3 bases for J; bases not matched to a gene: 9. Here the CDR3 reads CSATTGGSTNQPQHF. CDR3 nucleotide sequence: TGCAGTGCAACCACAGGGGGCAGCACCAATCAGCCCCAGCATTTT.

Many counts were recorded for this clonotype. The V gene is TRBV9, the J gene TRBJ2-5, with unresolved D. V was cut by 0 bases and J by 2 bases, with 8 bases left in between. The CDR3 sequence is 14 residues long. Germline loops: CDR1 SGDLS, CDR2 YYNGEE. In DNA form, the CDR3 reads TGTGCCAGCAGCGTAGCGCCGGTGCAAGAGACCCAGTACTTC. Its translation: CASSVAPVQETQYF.

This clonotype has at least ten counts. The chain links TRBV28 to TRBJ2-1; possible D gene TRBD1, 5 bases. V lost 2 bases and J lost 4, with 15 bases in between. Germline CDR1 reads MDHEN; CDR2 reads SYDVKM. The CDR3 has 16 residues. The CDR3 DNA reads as TGTGCCAGCAGTTTAAGGCAGGGCGCCGCTTACAATGAGCAGTTCTTC. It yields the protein CASSLRQGAAYNEQFF.

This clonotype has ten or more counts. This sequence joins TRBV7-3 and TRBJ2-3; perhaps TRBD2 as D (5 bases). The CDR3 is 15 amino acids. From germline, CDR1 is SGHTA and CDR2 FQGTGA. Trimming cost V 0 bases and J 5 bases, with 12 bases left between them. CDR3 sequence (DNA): TGTGCCAGCAGCTTAACGCAGGACTTCAGAGATACGCAGTATTTT. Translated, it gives CASSLTQDFRDTQYF.

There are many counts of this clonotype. The CDR3 loop reads CASSHITAYGYTF. CDR3 nucleotides: TGTGCCAGCAGTCATATAACTGCCTATGGCTACACCTTC. The chain couples TRBV6-1 to TRBJ1-2; D call uncertain. Deletions cut 5 bases from V and 4 bases from J, with 11 bases between. The CDR3 is made up of 13 amino acids. Germline-derived CDR1 and CDR2 are MNHNS and SASEGT.